Below, 8 T cell receptor beta chains from the same sample are listed, as sequenced in a study of blood T cell repertoires in COVID-19. Measured with immunoSEQ multiplex PCR; TCRdb has only the in-frame clones, and not every one. The table lists 97,000 or so clones, around 84% of them singletons, with around 4.5% in the top ten. Sequencing was carried out using peripheral blood. These receptors were collected from a human donor in a cohort sampled during active COVID-19.

This chain uses TRBV7-3 with TRBJ2-2, with D perhaps TRBD2 (5 bases). V was shortened by 1 base and J by 5 bases, with 8 bases between the two germline ends. The CDR3 extends over 14 amino acids. Per germline, CDR1 SGHTA and CDR2 FQGTGA. CDR3 nucleotide sequence: TGTGCCAGCAGCTTAATGGGCGGGACCGGGGAGCTGTTTTTT. Translating gives CASSLMGGTGELFF.

This clone was seen once. The rearrangement uses TRBV18 and TRBJ1-4, with 7 bases lining up with TRBD1. Per the germline V gene, CDR1 is KGHSH and CDR2 is LQKENI. Unmatched junction bases numbered 4, after V lost 1 base and J lost 8 bases. This CDR3 is built from 14 residues. CDR3 protein: CASSPHRGGEKLFF. CDR3 nucleotide sequence: TGTGCCAGCTCACCACACAGGGGAGGAGAAAAACTGTTTTTT.

The CDR3 nucleotides read TGCGCCAGCAGAGAAGGGACAGGGGGAAATGAGCAGTTCTTC. Translating gives CASREGTGGNEQFF. This sequence joins TRBV5-1 and TRBJ2-1, with 11 bases matching TRBD1. The length of the CDR3 is 14 residues. Germline CDR1 reads SGHRS; CDR2 reads YFSETQ. V shed 5 bases and J 7 bases; nucleotides not matched to a gene: 5. Filled out from reference TRBV5-1 and TRBJ2-1, the complete variable domain reads KAGVTQTPRYLIKTRGQQVTLSCSPISGHRSVSWYQQTPGQGLQFLFEYFSETQRNKGNFPGRFSGRQFSNSRSEMNVSTLELGDSALYLCASREGTGGNEQFFGPGTRLTVL.

The V gene is TRBV28, the J gene TRBJ1-3; D perhaps matches TRBD1 (5 bases). The V end lost 3 bases, the J end lost 5 bases, and 8 bases lay between the germline ends. This CDR3 has 13 residues. Germline-derived CDR1 and CDR2 are MDHEN and SYDVKM. The CDR3 DNA follows: TGTGCCAGCAGTTTTCCAGGGCGAAACACCATATATTTT. It codes for CASSFPGRNTIYF.

V and J are TRBV6-5 and TRBJ1-2; D might be TRBD1 (5 bases). The CDR3 is 14 residues long. The V and J ends lost 6 bases and 4 bases respectively, with 15 bases between them. Looked up from germline, CDR1 is MNHEY and CDR2 is SVGAGI. CDR3 sequence: CASSGGGDFYGYTF. DNA of the CDR3: TGTGCCAGCAGCGGGGGAGGGGACTTCTATGGCTACACCTTC.

CDR3 DNA sequence: TGTGCCAGCAGCTCACAGGGGGCGGTTCGGAATGAAAAACTGTTTTTT. This gives the protein CASSSQGAVRNEKLFF. The chain uses TRBV7-8 and TRBJ1-4; 9 bases are shared with TRBD1. This CDR3 region has 16 residues. V trimming: 4 bases; J trimming: 5 bases; junction bases outside the gene matches: 8. CDR1 and CDR2 from the germline V gene are SGHVS and FQNEAQ.

The chain carries TRBV7-9 and TRBJ2-5; 13 nucleotides agree with TRBD2. Germline V gene lookup returns CDR1 SEHNR and CDR2 FQNEAQ (reference sequence). The CDR3 is 16 residues long. The J segment lost 5 bases and the V segment lost 5 bases, leaving 8 bases of the junction unmatched. CDR3 sequence (DNA): TGTGCCAGCAGCCGCGGGACTAGCGGGGTGTCGGAGACCCAGTACTTC. This gives the protein CASSRGTSGVSETQYF.

This chain uses TRBV6-2 or TRBV6-3 with TRBJ1-5; D gene uncertain. Germline V gene data show CDR1 as MNHEY and CDR2 as SVGEGT. The CDR3 sequence is 13 residues long. V gave up 0 bases and J gave up 6 bases, with 6 bases separating them. DNA of the CDR3: TGTGCCAGCAGTTACTCGATGAGTCAGCCCCAGCATTTT. It codes for CASSYSMSQPQHF.